These 12 T cell receptor beta chains originate from one sample sequenced in a study of tumor-infiltrating lymphocytes in primary liver carcinoma (dated by TCRdb to about 2017). Sequencer: Illumina HiSeq 2500. Starting from 450 to 500 ng total RNA, TCRbeta-specific cDNA was produced by reverse transcription with a constant-region primer and ProtoScript II reverse transcriptase. Construction of the TCRbeta libraries relied on three nested rounds of multiplex PCR, following a slightly modified ARM-PCR procedure. Multiplex TRBV1-TRBV30 forward primers and a Cbeta reverse primer were used in the first two PCR rounds, each of which was run for around 9 cycles. TCRdb's own reprocessing of the public reads used fastp at Q25 and MiXCR and kept productive beta chains. Each record represents a unique CDR3 protein, reported with the most common genes and DNA among its rows. The sample table holds just under 55,000 distinct CDR3 sequences, of which around three quarters were seen once. The ten top clones hold about 26% of the sample.

Total RNA and DNA were co-extracted from roughly 20-30 mg of bulk tissue with the AllPrep DNA/RNA mini kit, without cell sorting. The sequenced material came from liver tumor tissue from sampling region 2. Reading the label with the study, this specimen's cell subset or site is: tumor region T2, inferior pole. The receptors were gathered from a man aged 40-50 years with primary liver carcinoma and hepatitis B virus infection.

This CDR3 reads CASLSRNTGELFF. CDR3 DNA sequence: TGTGCCAGCTTATCCCGGAACACCGGGGAGCTGTTTTTT. This chain connects TRBV11-2 to TRBJ2-2; no firm D call. This CDR3 is built from 13 residues. Trimming shortened V by 8 bases and J by 1 base, and 8 bases separated the two germline ends. Germline assignment: CDR1 SGHAT and CDR2 FQNNGV. The full variable domain, its missing parts supplied by reference TRBV11-2 and TRBJ2-2, is EAGVAQSPRYKIIEKRQSVAFWCNPISGHATLYWYQQILGQGPKLLIQFQNNGVVDDSQLPKDRFSAERLKGVDSTLKIQPAKLEDSAVYLCASLSRNTGELFFGEGSRLTVL.

With regard to this clonotype: Mismatch with germline at one junction end may stem from a read error. This chain links TRBV11-2 with TRBJ2-1, with D unclear. The CDR3 spans 14 residues. The germline V gene encodes CDR1 SGHAT and CDR2 FQNNGV. The DNA for the CDR3 is TGTGCCAGCATCTTAGGAGTTCCCTATAATGAGCAGTTCTTC. It codes for CASILGVPYNEQFF.

A note on this clonotype: At one of its ends the junction is not consistent with the germline gene, which may arise from a read error. The gene calls are TRBV4-1 and TRBJ1-1; D gene ambiguous. The CDR3 extends over 12 amino acids. Germline CDR1 and CDR2: MGHRA and YSYEKL. CDR3 nucleotide sequence: TGCACCAGCAGCCCTTCCGGGAGTGAAGTTTTCTTT. It translates to CTSSPSGSEVFF.

As regards this clonotype: A read error may account for a junction end that differs from germline. This chain connects TRBV6-6 to TRBJ2-1, with 13 bases aligning to TRBD2. Germline lookup yields CDR1 MNHNY and CDR2 SVGAGI (reference sequence). The CDR3 loop spans 15 amino acids. The CDR3 DNA is TGTGCCAGCAGTTACACTAGCGGGAGGGGGGATGATCAGTTCTTC. This codes for CASSYTSGRGDDQFF.

Details on this clonotype: At one end, the junction sequence differs from germline, possibly due to a read error. The rearrangement links TRBV29-1 to TRBJ2-7; D remains ambiguous. The CDR3 spans 11 residues. Germline V CDR1 and CDR2: SQVTM, ANQGSEA. The CDR3 reads CSFSTSYEQCF. The CDR3 nucleotides read TGCAGCTTCTCCACCTCCTACGAGCAGTGTTTC.

Comments on this clonotype: At one of its ends the junction is not consistent with the germline gene, which may arise from a read error. The chain carries TRBV5-6 and TRBJ2-3; 7 bases are shared with TRBD1. The CDR3 runs to 14 residues. Germline lookup yields CDR1 SGHDT and CDR2 YYEEEE. The CDR3 loop is CASSPETGSDTKYF. In nucleotides, the CDR3 is TGTGCCAGCAGCCCGGAGACAGGGTCAGATACGAAGTACTTT.

In the case of this clonotype: Germline is not matched at one junction end, which may reflect a read error. The chain has TRBV5-5 and TRBJ2-3; maybe TRBD2 (6 bases). The germline V gene encodes CDR1 SGHKS and CDR2 YYEKEE (reference sequence). The length of the CDR3 is 17 residues. The CDR3 loop reads CTSKPAPLATSTDTQYF. Here the CDR3 DNA reads TGTACCAGCAAGCCGGCCCCCCTAGCGACTAGCACAGATACGCAGTATTTT.

A note on this clonotype: At one end, the junction sequence differs from germline, possibly due to a read error. This chain connects TRBV10-3 to TRBJ2-3; D may be TRBD1 (5 bases). Per the germline V gene, CDR1 is ENHRY and CDR2 is SYGVKD. This CDR3 has 18 amino acids. CDR3 loop: CAISESFTGSQLTYTQYF. The CDR3 DNA sequence: TGTGCCATCAGTGAGTCGTTTACAGGATCACAACTCACATATACGCAGTATTTT.

About this clonotype itself: It is likely a read error, because the conserved phenylalanine at the end of the CDR3 is missing. The rearrangement uses TRBV5-6 and TRBJ2-3; possibly TRBD2 for D (6 bases). The CDR3 sequence is 14 residues long. Germline assignment: CDR1 SGHDT and CDR2 YYEEEE. V was pared by 8 bases and J by 4 bases, with 17 bases between. Written as DNA, the CDR3 is TGTGCCAGTAAGACTAGTGGGAGTGCAGATACGCAGTATTTA. Its translation: CASKTSGSADTQYL.

The chain links TRBV11-2 to TRBJ2-7; D possibly matches TRBD1 or TRBD2 (5 bases each). The CDR3 has 19 residues. In germline, CDR1 is SGHAT, CDR2 FQNNGV. V was clipped by 9 bases and J by 3 bases, with 33 bases between them. The CDR3 DNA is TGTGCCAGTAGCATGACACAAGGTGGACAAGTCCATGGACTCTACGAGCAGTACTTC. Translating it yields CASSMTQGGQVHGLYEQYF.

CDR3 in amino acids: CASSFSSRVRSGYTF. CDR3 DNA sequence: TGTGCCAGCAGTTTCTCGAGTCGGGTTAGGTCAGGCTACACCTTC. The V and J genes are TRBV6-5 and TRBJ1-2; D ambiguous. The germline gives CDR1 MNHEY, CDR2 SVGAGI. The V end was cut by 4 bases, the J end by 8 bases, with 20 bases between. This CDR3 has 15 amino acids.

On this clonotype: This may be a read error: a much more frequent sequence differs by one nucleotide. The CDR3 here is CASSGQGPYGYIF. CDR3 DNA sequence: TGTGCCAGCTCGGGGCAGGGGCCCTATGGCTACATCTTC. The V call is TRBV28, the J call TRBJ1-2, with D possibly TRBD1 on 6 matching bases. This CDR3 has 13 residues. In germline, CDR1 is MDHEN, CDR2 SYDVKM.